One and the same sample provided the 10 T cell receptor beta chains below, sequenced in a study of identical twins. MiXCR, run by TCRdb on the 5' RACE reads, gives a single entry per CDR3 protein. This table holds 570,000 or so distinct CDR3 sequences, approximately 9.6% found once. The sample was also linked to a second study, of yellow fever vaccine responses in identical twins.

The sequencing input was PBMCs. The receptors were gathered from a woman under 30 in good health.

This clonotype turned up a few times. The V gene is TRBV20-1, the J gene TRBJ2-3; 7 bases are a match to TRBD1. The CDR3 spans 13 residues. CDR1 and CDR2 (germline): DFQATT, SNEGSKA (reference sequence). With 5 bases clipped from V and 4 bases from J, the junction kept 6 bases outside the gene matches. The CDR3 is CSAPDRAADTQYF. The CDR3 coding sequence is TGCAGTGCTCCTGACAGGGCGGCAGATACGCAGTATTTT.

The rearrangement uses TRBV28 and TRBJ2-1; no clear D gene. In germline, CDR1 is MDHEN, CDR2 SYDVKM. V was trimmed by 5 bases and J by 0 bases, leaving 14 bases between them. This CDR3 has 16 residues. CDR3 in DNA: TGTGCCAGCAGTCTCGAGACACAGAGCTCCTACAATGAGCAGTTCTTC. Its protein product is CASSLETQSSYNEQFF.

The gene calls are TRBV11-2 and TRBJ2-2, with 7 bases fitting TRBD2. This CDR3 has 16 residues. The V gene end was trimmed by 7 bases and the J gene end by 4 bases; junction bases not matched to a gene: 12. Germline V gene lookup returns CDR1 SGHAT and CDR2 FQNNGV. The CDR3 DNA reads TGTGCCAGCACCCTAATGGGAGGGTTTCCCACCGGGGAGCTGTTTTTT. It specifies CASTLMGGFPTGELFF.

This clonotype was counted a few times. The chain is built from TRBV10-3 and TRBJ2-7, with 10 bases fitting TRBD1. The CDR3 is 16 amino acids. The junction had 11 bases not matched to a gene; V was cut back by 7 bases and J by 2 bases. Germline V gives CDR1 ENHRY, CDR2 SYGVKD. The CDR3 sequence: CAITRSAGTGAYEQYF. The CDR3, as DNA: TGTGCCATCACCCGATCAGCCGGGACAGGGGCCTACGAGCAGTACTTC.

Ten or more counts support this clonotype. The V and J genes are TRBV20-1 and TRBJ2-2, with D possibly matching TRBD1 (5 bases). CDR3 size: 13 residues. Germline CDR1 and CDR2: DFQATT and SNEGSKA (reference sequence). Here the CDR3 DNA reads TGCAGCGTCACCAGGGCTAACACCGGGGAGCTGTTTTTT. Translated, it gives CSVTRANTGELFF.

This clonotype has more than one count but fewer than ten. The genes are TRBV28 and TRBJ1-2, with D unclear. The V gene's germline CDR1 is MDHEN and CDR2 SYDVKM. Trimming removed 7 bases at V and 4 bases at J, with 13 bases between. This CDR3 is built from 13 residues. The DNA for the CDR3 is TGTGCCAGCATCGACCCTTACGGCTATGGCTACACCTTC. This gives the protein CASIDPYGYGYTF.

In this sample, this clonotype turned up many times. The chain is built from TRBV5-1 and TRBJ1-4, with D maybe TRBD1 (6 bases). Germline V gives CDR1 SGHRS, CDR2 YFSETQ. Trimming left V 0 bases short and J 7 bases short, with 10 bases between. CDR3 size: 14 residues. The DNA of the CDR3 is TGCGCCAGCAGCTTGGGGACAGAGCCTGAAAAACTGTTTTTT. Protein sequence: CASSLGTEPEKLFF. The full variable domain, rest sourced from reference TRBV5-1 and TRBJ1-4, is KAGVTQTPRYLIKTRGQQVTLSCSPISGHRSVSWYQQTPGQGLQFLFEYFSETQRNKGNFPGRFSGRQFSNSRSEMNVSTLELGDSALYLCASSLGTEPEKLFFGSGTQLSVL.

The table lists this clonotype with a few counts. The gene calls are TRBV30 and TRBJ2-2, with a weak D call TRBD1 (5 bases). Germline values: CDR1 GTSNPN, CDR2 SVGIG (reference sequence). V lost 4 bases to trimming and J lost 0 bases, with 12 bases between them. There are 15 residues in the CDR3. The CDR3, as DNA: TGTGCCTGGATTTCGGACACCGCGAACACCGGGGAGCTGTTTTTT. Its protein is CAWISDTANTGELFF.

This clonotype has a count of ten or more. This sequence joins TRBV4-1 and TRBJ2-7; D is possibly TRBD2 (6 bases). Trimming took off 1 base at V and 0 bases at J, with 10 bases between the two ends. Germline CDR1 and CDR2: MGHRA and YSYEKL. The CDR3 is 15 amino acids. Written as DNA, the CDR3 is TGCGCCAGCAGCCAAGGGGGGGTCAGCTCCTACGAGCAGTACTTC. Translated, it gives CASSQGGVSSYEQYF.

This clonotype was observed a few times. The chain links TRBV7-9 to TRBJ2-5; 8 bases fit TRBD2. The CDR3 length is 15 residues. The junction had 5 bases not matched to a gene; V was cut back by 5 bases and J by 0 bases. Per the germline V gene, CDR1 is SEHNR and CDR2 is FQNEAQ (reference sequence). For the CDR3, the DNA is TGTGCCAGCAGCATATTAGCGGGGCACCAAGAGACCCAGTACTTC. Translating gives CASSILAGHQETQYF.